This T cell receptor (beta chain) appears in the sequencing data of a study of T cells in localized non-small cell lung cancer. Germline CDR1 is MNHEY and CDR2 is SVGAGI. V gave up 2 bases and J gave up 2 bases; unmatched junction bases: 3. The CDR3 runs 15 residues. Findings of the study overall: Adjacent lung exhibited a median of about 57 among the 100 most abundant tumor clones. It was uninvolved adjacent lung that showed the highest T cell clonality, exceeding tumor. As only one tumor region underwent sequencing, heterogeneity remains possible. A denser population of T cells in blood accompanied longer overall survival.

Sequencing used immunoSEQ multiplex PCR; TCRdb keeps in-frame clones, though not all of them. This table has 15,000 to 19,000 clones, 80% to 90% appearing once. A note on this clone: The target antigen is unknown.

The material was peripheral blood mononuclear cells, obtained before any cancer treatment. The chain has TRBV6-5 and TRBJ1-5; 7 bases agree with TRBD1. The receptor was isolated from a male donor aged 60 or older with stage II lung adenocarcinoma. CDR3 sequence (DNA): TGTGCCAGCAGTTACCGGACAGGAGGCAATCAGCCCCAGCATTTT. Translating it yields CASSYRTGGNQPQHF.